The 13 T cell receptor beta chains listed next were all sequenced from one sample in a study of chemoradiotherapy in HPV16-positive cancers. Sequenced by immunoSEQ multiplex PCR; TCRdb stores in-frame clones only, minus some. The table has about 29,000 clones, about nine tenths seen once. The sample in question was blood, obtained from a patient who underwent chemoradiotherapy. These receptor sequences come from a human donor with HPV-associated anogenital cancer.

The CDR3 sequence is CASSEWGRGALYEQYF. The CDR3 DNA follows: TGTGCCAGCAGTGAATGGGGGCGGGGGGCCCTTTACGAGCAGTACTTC. The chain joins TRBV25-1 to TRBJ2-7, with 8 bases matching TRBD2. The CDR3 totals 16 residues. Germline V gene lookup returns CDR1 MGHDK and CDR2 SYGVNS. The V segment lost 1 base and the J segment 4 bases; nucleotides outside the gene matches: 9.

V gene TRBV5-4 combines with J gene TRBJ1-1; 10 nucleotides agree with TRBD1. V was clipped by 0 bases and J by 7 bases; unmatched bases: 6. The germline gives CDR1 SGHNT, CDR2 YYREEE (reference sequence). The CDR3 has 15 residues. CDR3 nucleotide sequence: TGTGCCAGCAGCTTGGCGGGGACAGGGGAATTTGAAGCTTTCTTT. Translating gives CASSLAGTGEFEAFF.

The chain joins TRBV7-2 to TRBJ1-2; D not resolved. V was pared by 3 bases and J by 0 bases, with 2 bases between. Per the germline V gene, CDR1 is SGHTA and CDR2 is FQGNSA. The CDR3 runs 12 residues. This chain's CDR3 is CASSFPNYGYTF. The CDR3 DNA reads TGTGCCAGCAGCTTCCCTAACTATGGCTACACCTTC.

This clone has only one observation. The CDR3 DNA follows: TGTGCCAGCAGCTTGCACAGGGGTGGCAATCAGCCCCAGCATTTT. This encodes CASSLHRGGNQPQHF. This chain links TRBV5-8 with TRBJ1-5; 7 bases line up with TRBD1. Germline CDR1 and CDR2: SGHTS and YDEGEE. The CDR3 runs to 15 residues. The trim removed 1 base at V and 2 bases at J, leaving 3 bases unmatched.

The chain uses TRBV4-2 and TRBJ2-2, with TRBD2 as a possible D gene (6 bases). The CDR3 is 15 amino acids. V lost 1 base to trimming and J lost 5 bases, with 11 bases between them. CDR1 LGHNA and CDR2 YNFKEQ come from the germline V gene. Here the CDR3 DNA reads TGTGCCAGCAGCCAAGGTGAAGGAGGGACCGGGGAGCTGTTTTTT. Protein product: CASSQGEGGTGELFF.

The chain recombines TRBV2 with TRBJ2-2, with TRBD2 matching over 10 bases. Germline V gives CDR1 SNHLY, CDR2 FYNNEI. The junction had 2 bases not matched to a gene; V was cut back by 0 bases and J by 13 bases. The CDR3 runs to 13 residues. CDR3: CASSEATSGRLFF. The CDR3 region has the DNA TGTGCCAGCAGTGAAGCGACTAGCGGGCGGCTGTTTTTT.

This sequence joins TRBV27 and TRBJ1-1; 8 nucleotides align to TRBD1. V shed 7 bases, J shed 0 bases, and the junction held 7 bases outside the gene matches. The germline CDR1 and CDR2 sequences are MNHEY and SMNVEV (reference sequence). The CDR3 is 15 residues long. CDR3 loop: CASNPTGALNTEAFF. The CDR3 coding sequence is TGTGCCAGCAATCCGACAGGGGCCCTGAACACTGAAGCTTTCTTT.

The chain employs TRBV5-6 and TRBJ2-7; D not certain. The CDR3 is made up of 15 amino acids. Trimming cost V 4 bases and J 3 bases, with 17 bases left between them. The germline gives CDR1 SGHDT, CDR2 YYEEEE. CDR3 sequence reads: CASSDKLTGFYEQYF. The CDR3 region has the DNA TGTGCCAGCAGCGATAAACTGACGGGCTTCTACGAGCAGTACTTC.

The rearrangement uses TRBV4-1 and TRBJ2-5, with TRBD2 identical over 8 bases. The CDR3 spans 16 residues. Germline V CDR1 and CDR2: MGHRA, YSYEKL. The trim removed 3 bases at V and 3 bases at J, leaving 9 bases unmatched. The CDR3: CASSQTLSGAEETQYF. The CDR3 DNA follows: TGCGCCAGCAGCCAGACCCTTAGCGGGGCAGAAGAGACCCAGTACTTC.

J is TRBJ2-1 and V is TRBV2, with D possibly TRBD2 on 5 matching bases. CDR3 length: 14 residues. CDR1 and CDR2 from the germline V gene are SNHLY and FYNNEI. Trimming stripped 6 bases from V and 2 bases from J, with 11 bases between. The CDR3 DNA sequence: TGTGCCAGCAGGGCAGCTAGCACCTACAATGAGCAGTTCTTC. The encoded protein is CASRAASTYNEQFF.

The V and J genes are TRBV6-5 and TRBJ1-6; 7 nucleotides agree with TRBD1. With V trimmed by 4 bases and J by 6 bases, 6 bases remained unmatched. The CDR3 extends over 15 amino acids. Per germline, CDR1 MNHEY and CDR2 SVGAGI. CDR3 nucleotide sequence: TGTGCCAGCAGTTCCACAGGGGAAGGTAATTCACCCCTCCACTTT. Encoded protein: CASSSTGEGNSPLHF.

This clone was observed a handful of times. The chain carries TRBV11-1 and TRBJ2-5; 15 nucleotides line up with TRBD2. This CDR3 region has 16 residues. Germline-derived CDR1 and CDR2 are SGHAT and FQDESV (reference sequence). V was clipped by 4 bases and J by 5 bases; unmatched bases: 5. CDR3 amino acids: CASSSGLAGGPETQYF. The CDR3 DNA sequence: TGTGCCAGCAGCTCCGGACTAGCGGGAGGGCCGGAGACCCAGTACTTC.

The rearrangement uses TRBV28 and TRBJ1-1, with D perhaps TRBD1 (6 bases). The CDR3 consists of 13 residues. The V and J ends lost 6 bases and 11 bases respectively, with 19 bases between them. Germline V gives CDR1 MDHEN, CDR2 SYDVKM. CDR3 nucleotides: TGTGCCAGCAGCACGGGGGCGAGCCCAGCGGCTTTCTTT. Residues: CASSTGASPAAFF.